Each of the 28 T cell receptor beta chains below was sequenced from the same sample in a study of blood T cell repertoires in COVID-19. The table came from immunoSEQ multiplex PCR; TCRdb's copy has only in-frame clones and leaves some out. In the table there are 70,000 to 95,000 clones, over 70% of which are singletons. Sequencing was carried out using peripheral blood. These receptors were collected from a woman aged 35 to 49 with active or convalescent COVID-19.

The rearrangement uses TRBV28 and TRBJ2-3; TRBD2 might be the D (6 bases). CDR1 MDHEN and CDR2 SYDVKM come from the germline V gene. The V gene lost 7 bases and the J gene lost 4 bases, with 15 bases spanning the gap. The CDR3 totals 14 residues. The CDR3 DNA reads TGTGCCAGCACGACGAGGACGGGAGCAGATACGCAGTATTTT. As protein: CASTTRTGADTQYF.

The chain joins TRBV7-2 to TRBJ1-2, with 7 bases that match TRBD1. Per germline, CDR1 SGHTA and CDR2 FQGNSA. The ends lost 5 bases at V and 5 bases at J; junction bases unmatched: 5. The CDR3 length is 13 residues. CDR3 in amino acids: CASSPETGYGYTF. CDR3 DNA: TGTGCCAGCAGCCCAGAGACAGGGTATGGCTACACCTTC. Variable domain in full (rest from reference TRBV7-2 and TRBJ1-2): GAGVSQSPSNKVTEKGKDVELRCDPISGHTALYWYRQSLGQGLEFLIYFQGNSAPDKSGLPSDRFSAERTGGSVSTLTIQRTQQEDSAVYLCASSPETGYGYTFGSGTRLTVV.

This clone was observed a single time. This sequence joins TRBV6-4 and TRBJ2-1; 7 bases are a match to TRBD2. CDR1 and CDR2 (germline): MRHNA, SNTAGT. After removal of 5 bases from V and 9 bases from J, the junction contained 13 bases not matched to a gene. This CDR3 is 15 amino acids long. The CDR3 loop is CASSTSGGRRGEQFF. The CDR3, as DNA: TGTGCCAGCAGTACCTCTGGCGGGAGACGTGGTGAGCAGTTCTTC.

This clone occurred a few times. The chain combines TRBV27 with TRBJ2-7; 8 bases match TRBD2. With 7 bases clipped from V and 2 bases from J, the junction kept 10 bases outside the gene matches. The CDR3 spans 15 residues. Per germline, CDR1 MNHEY and CDR2 SMNVEV (reference sequence). CDR3 sequence reads: CASTGGQEQAYEQYF. The CDR3 DNA follows: TGTGCCAGCACGGGGGGGCAGGAGCAGGCCTACGAGCAGTACTTC.

This clone appeared a few times. The chain carries TRBV5-1 and TRBJ1-6; D is uncertain. V lost 1 base and J lost 9, with 11 bases in between. The CDR3 length is 14 residues. CDR1 and CDR2 (germline): SGHRS, YFSETQ. Here the CDR3 DNA reads TGCGCCAGCAGCTTGACGGGAATCGCTTCACCCCTCCACTTT. It codes for CASSLTGIASPLHF.

The V call is TRBV19, the J call TRBJ1-5; TRBD1 is a possible D gene (5 bases). The ends were cut back, 4 bases at V and 7 bases at J, with 11 bases in the middle. Per germline, CDR1 LNHDA and CDR2 SQIVND (reference sequence). CDR3 length equals 13 residues. In DNA form, the CDR3 reads TGTGCCAGTAGTAGGGGCCACCCCCAGCCCCAGCATTTT. It specifies CASSRGHPQPQHF.

The genes are TRBV6-1 and TRBJ2-7; 7 nucleotides agree with TRBD1. The germline gives CDR1 MNHNS, CDR2 SASEGT. Trimming removed 3 bases from V and 2 bases from J; junction bases left unmatched: 4. This CDR3 contains 14 residues. The CDR3 DNA is TGTGCCAGCAGTGAGGGACAGCTGCCCTACGAGCAGTACTTC. Protein: CASSEGQLPYEQYF.

This rearrangement joins TRBV11-3 to TRBJ2-2; the match to TRBD1 covers 9 bases. Germline CDR1 and CDR2: SGHNT and YENEEA. Trimming removed 10 bases from V and 6 bases from J; junction bases left unmatched: 6. The CDR3 consists of 13 residues. The CDR3 loop reads CATQRDRAGELFF. As DNA, the CDR3 is TGTGCCACTCAACGGGACAGGGCCGGGGAGCTGTTTTTT.

The rearrangement links TRBV9 to TRBJ2-2; tentatively, D is TRBD2 (6 bases). Trimming left V 0 bases short and J 6 bases short, with 15 bases between. Looked up from germline, CDR1 is SGDLS and CDR2 is YYNGEE. The CDR3 is 16 amino acids. Here the CDR3 reads CASSVGGGVVAGELFF. The CDR3 nucleotides are TGTGCCAGCAGCGTAGGAGGCGGGGTGGTCGCCGGGGAGCTGTTTTTT.

The chain employs TRBV28 and TRBJ2-2, with 10 positions matching TRBD2. V trimming: 3 bases; J trimming: 4 bases; junction bases outside the gene matches: 5. CDR1 and CDR2 from the germline V gene are MDHEN and SYDVKM. The CDR3 runs to 16 residues. The CDR3 region is CASSFSSGRGTGELFF. The CDR3, as DNA: TGTGCCAGCAGTTTCTCTAGCGGGAGAGGCACCGGGGAGCTGTTTTTT.

The rearrangement uses TRBV6-5 and TRBJ1-2, with a tentative D call TRBD1 (6 bases). Per the germline V gene, CDR1 is MNHEY and CDR2 is SVGAGI. Trimming removed 8 bases at V and 7 bases at J, with 14 bases between. The CDR3 totals 12 residues. The DNA of the CDR3 is TGTGCCAGCGGGGTACAGGGTTCTGGCTACACCTTC. Its protein is CASGVQGSGYTF.

The rearrangement uses TRBV7-9 and TRBJ2-3; D not certain. This CDR3 has 17 residues. V was pared by 1 base and J by 2 bases, with 16 bases between. Germline values: CDR1 SEHNR, CDR2 FQNEAQ (reference sequence). This CDR3 reads CASSLGLGRSHTDTQYF. The CDR3 bases are TGTGCCAGCAGCTTAGGGTTGGGCAGATCCCACACAGATACGCAGTATTTT.

The rearrangement uses TRBV5-5 and TRBJ2-7; D perhaps matches TRBD2 (6 bases). This CDR3 has 15 amino acids. Trimming cost V 0 bases and J 0 bases, with 10 bases left between them. Germline V gives CDR1 SGHKS, CDR2 YYEKEE (reference sequence). CDR3 nucleotides: TGTGCCAGCAGCTTGGTTCCGCGGGACTCCTACGAGCAGTACTTC. Its translation: CASSLVPRDSYEQYF.

The chain couples TRBV19 to TRBJ2-6; TRBD1 matches 11 bases. The CDR3 has 18 amino acids. Germline-derived CDR1 and CDR2 are LNHDA and SQIVND (reference sequence). J gave up 4 bases and V 1 base, and 6 bases lay outside the gene matches. CDR3 sequence: CASSIAGQGAYGANVLTF. CDR3 bases: TGTGCCAGTAGTATAGCCGGACAGGGGGCGTACGGGGCCAACGTCCTGACTTTC.

The V and J genes are TRBV7-3 and TRBJ2-5, with 11 bases matching TRBD2. Germline CDR1 reads SGHTA; CDR2 reads FQGTGA. Trimming took 0 bases from V and 2 from J; bases not matched to a gene: 5. This CDR3 region has 17 residues. DNA for the CDR3: TGTGCCAGCAGCTTAACGGGGGGACTAGCGGCACAAGAGACCCAGTACTTC. It is translated as CASSLTGGLAAQETQYF.

The CDR3 region has the DNA TGTGCCAGCAGCACCATCGGGGGGAACTACAATGAGCAGTTCTTC. This encodes CASSTIGGNYNEQFF. The chain links TRBV28 to TRBJ2-1; 7 nucleotides align to TRBD2. V dropped 6 bases and J dropped 3; count of bases not matched to a gene: 8. There are 15 residues in the CDR3. From germline, CDR1 is MDHEN and CDR2 SYDVKM. The whole variable domain, remainder taken from reference TRBV28 and TRBJ2-1, is DVKVTQSSRYLVKRTGEKVFLECVQDMDHENMFWYRQDPGLGLRLIYFSYDVKMKEKGDIPEGYSVSREKKERFSLILESASTNQTSMYLCASSTIGGNYNEQFFGPGTRLTVL.

The chain recombines TRBV28 with TRBJ1-6; 9 bases fit TRBD1. This CDR3 is 18 amino acids long. Per germline, CDR1 MDHEN and CDR2 SYDVKM. J lost 7 bases, V lost 5 bases, and 15 bases had no gene match. The CDR3 DNA sequence: TGTGCCAGCAGTCCCCCCTACAGGGGGCGCTGGGTCAATTCACCCCTCCACTTT. Protein product: CASSPPYRGRWVNSPLHF.

This clone was recorded at least ten times. V usage is TRBV2 and J usage is TRBJ2-3; 9 bases are a match to TRBD2. V lost 8 bases and J lost 3; bases outside the gene matches: 6. CDR1 and CDR2 from the germline V gene are SNHLY and FYNNEI. The CDR3 extends over 14 amino acids. The DNA of the CDR3 is TGTGCCAGCGAAGATAGCGGGGGAACAGATACGCAGTATTTT. Protein product: CASEDSGGTDTQYF. The whole variable domain, remainder taken from reference TRBV2 and TRBJ2-3, is EPEVTQTPSHQVTQMGQEVILRCVPISNHLYFYWYRQILGQKVEFLVSFYNNEISEKSEIFDDQFSVERPDGSNFTLKIRSTKLEDSAMYFCASEDSGGTDTQYFGPGTRLTVL.

The V and J genes are TRBV10-1 and TRBJ2-1; D possibly corresponds to TRBD2 (6 bases). The CDR3 loop spans 14 amino acids. Trimming took 4 bases from V and 2 from J, leaving 9 bases between them. CDR1 WNHNN and CDR2 SYGVQD come from the germline V gene (reference sequence). The CDR3 DNA sequence: TGCGCCAGCAGTGCCAGCGGGCCCTACAATGAGCAGTTCTTC. Protein sequence: CASSASGPYNEQFF.

The chain has TRBV29-1 and TRBJ1-2; D is perhaps TRBD1 (5 bases). Germline V CDR1 and CDR2: SQVTM, ANQGSEA. This CDR3 has 15 residues. Trimming took 5 bases from V and 0 from J, leaving 16 bases between them. CDR3 nucleotide sequence: TGCAGCGTTATGTTAGGGGCAACCCCTAACTATGGCTACACCTTC. Residues: CSVMLGATPNYGYTF.

The V and J genes are TRBV5-1 and TRBJ1-4; TRBD1 agrees at 7 bases. V lost 4 bases, J lost 0 bases, and 9 bases stayed unmatched. This CDR3 has 17 residues. Per the germline V gene, CDR1 is SGHRS and CDR2 is YFSETQ. The CDR3 is CASSINRGEATNEKLFF. The CDR3 DNA sequence: TGCGCCAGCAGCATTAACAGGGGCGAAGCAACTAATGAAAAACTGTTTTTT.

The CDR3: CASSYQGFFDTQYF. DNA of the CDR3: TGTGCCAGCAGTTACCAGGGCTTCTTTGATACGCAGTATTTT. The chain recombines TRBV6-2 or TRBV6-3 with TRBJ2-3; tentative D call: TRBD1 (5 bases). Trimming shortened V by 2 bases and J by 6 bases, and 12 bases separated the two germline ends. Germline V lookup: CDR1 MNHEY, CDR2 SVGEGT. This CDR3 has 14 amino acids.

V is TRBV19 and J is TRBJ1-1; TRBD1 is a possible D gene (6 bases). The CDR3 length is 13 residues. Deletions cut 3 bases from V and 8 bases from J, with 13 bases between. The germline V gene has CDR1 LNHDA and CDR2 SQIVND (reference sequence). The CDR3: CASSISEGTEAFF. The DNA of the CDR3 is TGTGCCAGTAGTATTAGTGAGGGGACAGAAGCTTTCTTT.

The V and J genes are TRBV6-6 and TRBJ2-5; maybe TRBD2 (5 bases). The CDR3 spans 12 residues. V was cut by 2 bases and J by 5 bases, with 6 bases left in between. Germline V gene sequence: CDR1 MNHNY, CDR2 SVGAGI (reference sequence). CDR3 in DNA: TGTGCCAGCAGTTACAGGAGGGAGACCCAGTACTTC. Its translation: CASSYRRETQYF.

The chain has TRBV19 and TRBJ2-2, with D possibly TRBD1 on 5 matching bases. The CDR3 extends over 16 amino acids. V shed 5 bases and J shed 1 base, with 14 bases lying between them. From germline, CDR1 is LNHDA and CDR2 SQIVND (reference sequence). CDR3: CASSSRTIENTGELFF. In DNA, the CDR3 is TGTGCCAGTAGTTCGCGGACAATCGAGAACACCGGGGAGCTGTTTTTT. Using reference TRBV19 and TRBJ2-2 for the parts outside the CDR3, the full variable domain is DGGITQSPKYLFRKEGQNVTLSCEQNLNHDAMYWYRQDPGQGLRLIYYSQIVNDFQKGDIAEGYSVSREKKESFPLTVTSAQKNPTAFYLCASSSRTIENTGELFFGEGSRLTVL.

J is TRBJ2-7 and V is TRBV10-3, with TRBD1 as a possible D gene (5 bases). Germline V lookup: CDR1 ENHRY, CDR2 SYGVKD. The length of the CDR3 is 15 residues. Trimming shortened V by 3 bases and J by 0 bases, and 12 bases separated the two germline ends. The CDR3 region has the DNA TGTGCCATCAGTGATGACAGTAGGAGCTCCTACGAGCAGTACTTC. Translating gives CAISDDSRSSYEQYF.

This clone occurred a few times. The chain couples TRBV11-2 to TRBJ2-2; the match to TRBD2 covers 14 bases. With 8 bases clipped from V and 8 bases from J, the junction kept 7 bases outside the gene matches. The CDR3 spans 15 residues. Germline CDR1 reads SGHAT; CDR2 reads FQNNGV. The CDR3 nucleotides read TGTGCCAGCGAGGGCGGGACTAGCGGGAGAGGGGAGCTGTTTTTT. Translation: CASEGGTSGRGELFF.

The rearrangement joins TRBV6-4 to TRBJ1-6; 7 nucleotides align to TRBD1. The CDR3 runs to 16 residues. V lost 2 bases to trimming and J lost 5 bases; unmatched junction nucleotides: 6. Germline CDR1 MRHNA, CDR2 SNTAGT. The CDR3 here is CASSDGRGENNSPLHF. The CDR3 DNA sequence: TGTGCCAGCAGTGACGGCAGGGGGGAAAATAATTCACCCCTCCACTTT.